Sequencing of this T cell receptor beta chain was carried out in a study of Graves' ophthalmopathy and Graves' hyperthyroidism. Study-level background: Untreated patients at initial diagnosis provided peripheral blood.

RNA transcripts yielded amplified TCR beta CDR3 regions. HTBI primers were employed in first-round RT-PCR, then a second-round multiplex PCR followed. A single record per CDR3 protein comes from TCRdb applying MiXCR to the multiplex PCR reads. Of a few hundred thousand distinct CDR3 sequences in the sample, 15% were seen once. Over 18 months of follow-up, stable hyperthyroidism required that no ophthalmopathy appear. Newly diagnosed hyperthyroidism donors, aged 18 to 65, duration under 2 months. Isolation of PBMCs was performed using over 8.5 ml of fresh peripheral blood. This clonotype was picked up many times. The junction and the germline gene differ at one end; a read error may be behind it. This clonotype was sampled from a woman younger than 30 with stable Graves' hyperthyroidism. Input material: peripheral blood.

The CDR3 DNA reads TGTGCCAGCAGCCTCTTAAAATGGACAGGGCGCACTGAAGTTTTCTTT. Amino acid sequence: CASSLLKWTGRTEVFF. The rearrangement uses TRBV13 and TRBJ1-1; 8 bases agree with TRBD1. This CDR3 contains 16 residues. Germline V CDR1 and CDR2: PRHDT, FYEKMQ (reference sequence).